One T cell receptor (beta chain) is described in this entry. V was clipped by 6 bases and J by 8 bases, with 16 bases between them. Germline assignment: CDR1 MNHEY and CDR2 SMNVEV (reference sequence). This CDR3 is built from 14 residues. This entry comes from a study of blood T cell repertoires in COVID-19. Authors' data handling: Reference gene primer amplification yielded estimated nucleated cell counts. Method: immunoSEQ multiplex PCR; TCRdb's copy keeps in-frame clones and lacks some. V and J calls and clone size come straight from that table; D and trimming were deduced from the DNA. The table shows 300,000 to 350,000 clones, with around 91% occurring only once.

This clonotype was obtained from a woman aged 40 to 50 with COVID-19, enrolled during active disease. Sequencing was performed on peripheral blood. The chain recombines TRBV27 with TRBJ1-4, with a possible D match to TRBD1 (6 bases). For the CDR3, the DNA is TGTGCCAGCAGCAGTAAGGGGGTTTCGGAAAAACTGTTTTTT. This codes for CASSSKGVSEKLFF.